The clone carrying this T cell receptor beta chain was seen at least ten times. The antigen remains unidentified. The amount of total RNA extracted per sample was at least 5.5 micrograms. For the second PCR, which ran for about 7 to 11 cycles, a sample-barcoded 5' primer and a J-beta primer mix were used. MiXCR was run by TCRdb on the 5' RACE reads, yielding one entry per CDR3 protein. Of fewer than 900,000 distinct CDR3 sequences listed, roughly 43% are singletons. These data come from a study of blood T cells in healthy people across ages. Whole-study findings and limits: The fall in TCR beta diversity per million T cells was roughly linear with age. More naive CD4+ cells and higher diversity marked long-lived donors relative to aged donors.

This CDR3 has 16 residues. Trimming cost V 0 bases and J 0 bases; bases outside gene matches: 6. The germline V gene has CDR1 DFQATT and CDR2 SNEGSKA (reference sequence). The sequence was collected from an older woman in good health. Sequenced input: blood. The chain carries TRBV20-1 and TRBJ1-1; 8 bases are a match to TRBD1. This CDR3 reads CSARDQGAILNTEAFF. CDR3 DNA: TGCAGTGCTAGAGATCAGGGGGCAATACTGAACACTGAAGCTTTCTTT.